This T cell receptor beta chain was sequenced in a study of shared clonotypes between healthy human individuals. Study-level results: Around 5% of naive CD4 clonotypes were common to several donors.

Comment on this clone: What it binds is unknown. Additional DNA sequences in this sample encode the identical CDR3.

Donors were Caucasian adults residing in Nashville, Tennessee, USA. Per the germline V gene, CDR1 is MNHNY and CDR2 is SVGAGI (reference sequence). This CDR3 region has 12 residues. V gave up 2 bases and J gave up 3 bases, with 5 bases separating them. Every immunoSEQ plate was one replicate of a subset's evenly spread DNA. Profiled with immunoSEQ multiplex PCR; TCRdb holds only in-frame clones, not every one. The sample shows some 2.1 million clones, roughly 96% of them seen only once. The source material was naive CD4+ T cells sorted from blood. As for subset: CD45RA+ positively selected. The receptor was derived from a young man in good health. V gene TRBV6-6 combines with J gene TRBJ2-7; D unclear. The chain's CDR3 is CASSYGLYEQYF. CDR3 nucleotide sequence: TGTGCCAGCAGTTACGGCCTCTACGAGCAGTACTTC.